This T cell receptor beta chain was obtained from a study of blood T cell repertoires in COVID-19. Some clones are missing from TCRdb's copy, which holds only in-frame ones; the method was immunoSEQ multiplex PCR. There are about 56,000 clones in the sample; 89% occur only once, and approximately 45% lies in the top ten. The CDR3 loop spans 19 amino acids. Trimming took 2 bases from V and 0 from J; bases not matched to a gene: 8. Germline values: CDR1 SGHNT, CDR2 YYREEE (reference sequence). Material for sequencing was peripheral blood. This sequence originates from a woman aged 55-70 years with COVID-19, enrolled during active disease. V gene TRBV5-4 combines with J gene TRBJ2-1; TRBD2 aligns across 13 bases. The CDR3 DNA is TGTGCCAGCAGCTTAAGGGGGACTAGCGGGGCCCCCTCCTACAATGAGCAGTTCTTC. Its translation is CASSLRGTSGAPSYNEQFF.